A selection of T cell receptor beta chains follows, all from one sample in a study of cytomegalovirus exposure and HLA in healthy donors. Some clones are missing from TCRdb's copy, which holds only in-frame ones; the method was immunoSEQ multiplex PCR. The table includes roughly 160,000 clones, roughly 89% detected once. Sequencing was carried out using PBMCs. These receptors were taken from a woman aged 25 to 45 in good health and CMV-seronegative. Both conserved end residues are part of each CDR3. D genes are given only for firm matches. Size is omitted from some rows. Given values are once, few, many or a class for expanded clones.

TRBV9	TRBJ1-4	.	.	TGTGCCAGCAGCGCCGGGGGGCGAGAAAAACTGTTTTTT	CASSAGGREKLFF
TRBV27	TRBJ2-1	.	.	TGTGCCAGCAGTTTTGGAAGCGGAGACTACAATGAGCAGTTCTTC	CASSFGSGDYNEQFF
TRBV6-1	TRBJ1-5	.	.	TGTGCCACTAAACAGGGAATTTCTAGCAATCAGCCCCAGCATTTT	CATKQGISSNQPQHF
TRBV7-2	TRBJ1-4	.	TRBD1	TGTGCCAGCAGCTTAAGGGGGCCGGGTTCGTCTAATGAAAAACTGTTTTTT	CASSLRGPGSSNEKLFF
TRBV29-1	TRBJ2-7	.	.	TGCAGCGTTGAGGGGTCGCGGAGGTCCTACGAGCAGTACTTC	CSVEGSRRSYEQYF
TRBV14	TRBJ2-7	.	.	TGTGCCAGCGCCCCGCTACAGGGCTACGAGCAGTACTTC	CASAPLQGYEQYF
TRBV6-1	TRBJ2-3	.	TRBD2	TGTGCCAGCAGTGAAGTAGCGGGGTACACAGATACGCAGTATTTT	CASSEVAGYTDTQYF
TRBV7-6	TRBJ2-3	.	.	TGTGCCAGCAGCGGCTGGCCTGACACAGATACGCAGTATTTT	CASSGWPDTDTQYF
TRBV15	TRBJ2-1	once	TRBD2	TGTGCCACCAGCAGAGATCGTCCTGCGGGAGGGCGGTACAATGAGCAGTTCTTC	CATSRDRPAGGRYNEQFF
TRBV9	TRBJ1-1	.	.	TGTGCCAGCAGCGCCGGAAGCGCCCCGAACACTGAAGCTTTCTTT	CASSAGSAPNTEAFF
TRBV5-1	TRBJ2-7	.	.	TGCGCCAGCAGCTTGGTATCCGGGGGAGGCTACGAGCAGTACTTC	CASSLVSGGGYEQYF
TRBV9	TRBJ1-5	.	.	TGTGCCAGCAGCCCCCGGGACACCTATCAGCCCCAGCATTTT	CASSPRDTYQPQHF
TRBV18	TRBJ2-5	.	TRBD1	TGTGCCAGCTCACCGAATGGACAGGGGTCGAGGGAGACCCAGTACTTC	CASSPNGQGSRETQYF